This entry is about one TCR beta chain. This entry comes from a study of a mutant IDH1 vaccine in newly diagnosed glioma. Noted time point: baseline, week 1 (first vaccination visit). The treatment denotes: pre-vaccination baseline after standard-of-care therapy. Here immunoSEQ multiplex PCR was the method, and the copy in TCRdb shows in-frame clones only, minus some. The data show some 87,000 clones, with over 75% seen just once and 6% to 8% held by the top ten. Germline values: CDR1 SGHTS, CDR2 YDEGEE. The CDR3 runs to 13 residues. Trimming took off 4 bases at V and 9 bases at J, with 16 bases between the two ends.

This sample comprised PBMCs, obtained from a glioma patient treated with radiotherapy, temozolomide or both. The clonotype originates from a middle-aged man with glioma. The chain has TRBV5-8 and TRBJ2-5; the D gene is possibly TRBD1 (7 bases). CDR3 DNA sequence: TGTGCCAGCAGCGTTCCAGGGGGGAAGTCCCAGTACTTC. Translating gives CASSVPGGKSQYF.